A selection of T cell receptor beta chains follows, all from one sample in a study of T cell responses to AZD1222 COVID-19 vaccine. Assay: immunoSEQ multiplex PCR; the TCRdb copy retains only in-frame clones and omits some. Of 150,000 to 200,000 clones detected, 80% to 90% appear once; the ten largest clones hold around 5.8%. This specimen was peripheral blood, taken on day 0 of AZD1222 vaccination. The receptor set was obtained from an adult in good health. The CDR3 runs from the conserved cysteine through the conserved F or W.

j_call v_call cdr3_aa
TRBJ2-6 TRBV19 CASSISSGTGANVLTF
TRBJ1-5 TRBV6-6 CASSSSANQPQHF
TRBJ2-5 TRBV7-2 CASSPSLAGSQETQYF
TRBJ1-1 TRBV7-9 CASSLADQGGNEAFF
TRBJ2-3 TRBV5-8 CASSHRSQGPTQYF
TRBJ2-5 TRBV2 CASSYVHQETQYF
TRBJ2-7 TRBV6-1 CASSEGLAGVYEQYF
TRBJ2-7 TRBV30 CAWSAGTGAYEQYF
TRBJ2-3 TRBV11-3 CASSLPSDTQYF
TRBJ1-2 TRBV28 CASSPAGPGQGPSYGYTF
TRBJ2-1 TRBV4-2 CASSQLTSYNEQFF
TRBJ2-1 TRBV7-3 CASSRDGTIYNEQFF
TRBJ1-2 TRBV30 CAWRYGSGYTF
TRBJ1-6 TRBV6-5 CASSYSIRGDSPLHF
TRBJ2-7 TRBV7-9 CASSRDRVQAGENFSPYEQYF
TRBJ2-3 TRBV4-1 CASSQEMGGERRGTQYF
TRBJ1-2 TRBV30 CAWSEQRYGYTF
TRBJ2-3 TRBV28 CASSSGGAQTDTQYF
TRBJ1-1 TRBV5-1 CASSLGTNTEAFF
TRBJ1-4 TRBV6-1 CASSEMFQNQNEKLFF
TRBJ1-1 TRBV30 CAWSVRWASEAFF
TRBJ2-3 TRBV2 CASSGDWTLGDTQYF
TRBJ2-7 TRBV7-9 CASSLEGGAPYEQYF
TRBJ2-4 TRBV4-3 CASKASASGINIQYF
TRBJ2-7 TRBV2 CASRGLARYEQYF
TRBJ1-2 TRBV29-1 CSAEDSNYGYTF
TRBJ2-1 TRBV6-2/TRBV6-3 CASSPTSGTNEQFF
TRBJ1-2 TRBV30 CAWRDRAGYTF
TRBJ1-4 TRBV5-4 CASSVQGSVEKLFF
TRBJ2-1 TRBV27 CASSSSAGEYNEQFF
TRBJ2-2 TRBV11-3 CASSSKGERNTGELFF
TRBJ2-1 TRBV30 CAWSVRGGALGEQFF
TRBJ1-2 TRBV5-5 CASSPTLTLIGYTF
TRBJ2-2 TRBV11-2 CASSTTGTGTGELFF
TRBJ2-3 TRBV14 CASSSDRGHVDTQYF
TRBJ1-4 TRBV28 CASSTFRTNEKLFF
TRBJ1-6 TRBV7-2 CASSLAYTGTGDNSPLHF
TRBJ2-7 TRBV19 CASSIDGLAASYEQYF
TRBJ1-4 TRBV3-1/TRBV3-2 CASSLTGVGEKLFF
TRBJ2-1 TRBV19 CASSLSGSARYNEQFF